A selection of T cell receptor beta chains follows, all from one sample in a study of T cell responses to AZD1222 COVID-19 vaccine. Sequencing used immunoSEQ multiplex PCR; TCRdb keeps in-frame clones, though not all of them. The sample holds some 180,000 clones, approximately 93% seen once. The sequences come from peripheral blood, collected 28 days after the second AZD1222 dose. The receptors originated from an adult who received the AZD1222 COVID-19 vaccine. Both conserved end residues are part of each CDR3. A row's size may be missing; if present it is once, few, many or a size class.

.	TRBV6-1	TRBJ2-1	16	CASSDMAGGNYNEQFF
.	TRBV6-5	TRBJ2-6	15	CASRTGGSGANVLTF
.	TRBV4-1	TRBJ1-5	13	CASSRDSNQPQHF
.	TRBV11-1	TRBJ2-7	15	CASSLAGTVSYEQYF
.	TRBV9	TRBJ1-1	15	CASSLRGTGGTEAFF
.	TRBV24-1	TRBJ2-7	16	CATSDYGTSGSYEQYF
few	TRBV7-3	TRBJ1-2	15	CASSPGTGPDYGYTF
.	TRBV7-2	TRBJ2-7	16	CASSLAGTGIPTEQYF
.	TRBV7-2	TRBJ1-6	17	CASSWGQGWWFGSPLHF
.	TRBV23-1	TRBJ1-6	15	CASTLGRMNNSPLHF
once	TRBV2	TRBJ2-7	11	CASRVTYEQYF
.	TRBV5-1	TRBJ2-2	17	CASSLGLAGFSTGELFF
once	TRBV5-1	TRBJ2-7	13	CASSDTGPAQQYF
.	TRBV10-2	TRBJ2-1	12	CASTPTGTEQFF
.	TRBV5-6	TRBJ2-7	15	CASSSPPGGKYEQYF
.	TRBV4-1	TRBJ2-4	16	CASSPIGGRSKNIQYF
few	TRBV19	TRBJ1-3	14	CASTLGHSGNTIYF
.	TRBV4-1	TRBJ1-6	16	CASSQEKAPTNSPLHF
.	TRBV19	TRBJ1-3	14	CASSKGHRIPTIYF
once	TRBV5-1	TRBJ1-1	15	CASSPTGTGDTEAFF
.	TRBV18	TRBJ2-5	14	CASSPDRESETQYF
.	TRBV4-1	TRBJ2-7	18	CASSQDPGMSGSSYEQYF
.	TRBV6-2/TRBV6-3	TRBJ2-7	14	CASSRLRENREQYF
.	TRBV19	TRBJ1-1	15	CASSETGGMNTEAFF
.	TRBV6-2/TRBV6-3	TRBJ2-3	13	CASSYSGHDTQYF
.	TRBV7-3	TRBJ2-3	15	CASSFEGGRVDTQYF
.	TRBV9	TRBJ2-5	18	CASSGPTGDRGLQETQYF
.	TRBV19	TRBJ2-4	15	CASSMGWGAKNIQYF
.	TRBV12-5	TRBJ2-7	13	CASGLGPSYEQYF
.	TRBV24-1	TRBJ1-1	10	CAKPSAEAFF
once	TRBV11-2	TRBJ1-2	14	CASSRGGADYGYTF
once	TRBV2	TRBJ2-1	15	CASSEDRGVYNEQFF
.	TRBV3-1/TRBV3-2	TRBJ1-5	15	CASSQGSGGNQPQHF
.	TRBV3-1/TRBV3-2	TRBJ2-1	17	CASSQEFRLAGLNEQFF
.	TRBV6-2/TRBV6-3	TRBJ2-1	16	CASSYKRTGVDNEQFF
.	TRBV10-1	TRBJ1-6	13	CASSLDRVSPLHF
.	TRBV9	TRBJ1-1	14	CASSVAAGPTEAFF
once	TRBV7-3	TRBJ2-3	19	CASSLKPLRLAGSTDTQYF
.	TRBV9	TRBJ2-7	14	CASSVDPLSHEQYF
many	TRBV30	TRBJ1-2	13	CACVAPLQGGYTF
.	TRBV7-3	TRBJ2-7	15	CASSPLGGASYEQYF
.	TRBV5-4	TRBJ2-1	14	CASSFATANNEQFF
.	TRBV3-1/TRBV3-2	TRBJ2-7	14	CASSQGNRAYEQYF
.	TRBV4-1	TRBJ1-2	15	CASSPRTATSYGYTF
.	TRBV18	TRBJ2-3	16	CASSPIAGARTDTQYF
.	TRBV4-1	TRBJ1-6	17	CASSQETVYSYNSPLHF
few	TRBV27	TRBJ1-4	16	CASSLWTGETNEKLFF
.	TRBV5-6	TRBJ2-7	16	CASSTLGQGVSYEQYF
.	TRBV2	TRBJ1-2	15	CASSEAFTANYGYTF
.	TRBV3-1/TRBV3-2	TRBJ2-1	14	CASSHPSSYNEQFF
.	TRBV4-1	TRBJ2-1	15	CASSPLLGGAGEQFF
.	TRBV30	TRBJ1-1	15	CAWNPNSPSNTEAFF
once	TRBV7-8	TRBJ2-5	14	CASSLDRGLETQYF
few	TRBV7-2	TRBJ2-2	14	CASSFRDNTGELFF
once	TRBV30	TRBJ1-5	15	CAWSPGQSGNQPQHF